Listed here are 15 T cell receptor beta chains from one sample, sequenced in a study of control samples from healthy donors and cancer patients. Sequenced by immunoSEQ multiplex PCR; TCRdb stores in-frame clones only, minus some. The sample has roughly 80,000 clones, around 90% seen once. Material: PBMCs. These receptors all stem from an older woman with head and neck cancer.

The chain has TRBV11-1 and TRBJ1-2; D is unclear. In germline, CDR1 is SGHAT, CDR2 FQDESV (reference sequence). The CDR3 is 13 amino acids. V dropped 6 bases and J dropped 2 bases, with 10 bases sitting between them. The CDR3 spells CASSPHRNYGYTF. The CDR3 nucleotides read TGTGCCAGCAGTCCACACCGGAACTATGGCTACACCTTC. Based on the CDR3 plus reference TRBV11-1 and TRBJ1-2, the full variable domain is EAEVAQSPRYKITEKSQAVAFWCDPISGHATLYWYRQILGQGPELLVQFQDESVVDDSQLPKDRFSAERLKGVDSTLKIQPAELGDSAMYLCASSPHRNYGYTFGSGTRLTVV.

The V and J genes are TRBV9 and TRBJ2-5; maybe TRBD2 (6 bases). The germline V gene has CDR1 SGDLS and CDR2 YYNGEE. The ends were cut back, 4 bases at V and 4 bases at J, with 17 bases in the middle. The CDR3 sequence is 15 residues long. CDR3 sequence reads: CASSLRDSPSETQYF. The CDR3 region has the DNA TGTGCCAGCAGCCTCCGGGACTCACCATCAGAGACCCAGTACTTC.

The rearrangement joins TRBV4-1 to TRBJ2-5; TRBD1 might be the D (5 bases). The CDR3 spans 14 residues. Germline V gene sequence: CDR1 MGHRA, CDR2 YSYEKL. Trimming cost V 2 bases and J 7 bases, with 14 bases left between them. The CDR3 spells CASSQYRSKSTQYF. For the CDR3, the DNA is TGCGCCAGCAGCCAATACAGGTCTAAGTCGACCCAGTACTTC.

The V and J genes are TRBV9 and TRBJ1-6; TRBD1 matches at 7 bases. V lost 0 bases and J lost 7; bases outside the gene matches: 7. The CDR3 has 16 residues. Per the germline V gene, CDR1 is SGDLS and CDR2 is YYNGEE. CDR3 DNA sequence: TGTGCCAGCAGCGTAGGCGGGGGGACAGACAATTCACCCCTCCACTTT. As protein: CASSVGGGTDNSPLHF.

This chain links TRBV12-3 or TRBV12-4 with TRBJ2-7; D remains ambiguous. V was shortened by 3 bases and J by 3 bases, with 6 bases between the two germline ends. The CDR3 is made up of 12 amino acids. This CDR3 reads CASSFDSYEQYF. CDR3 DNA: TGTGCCAGCAGTTTTGATAGCTACGAGCAGTACTTC.

The chain employs TRBV13 and TRBJ1-2, with D possibly matching TRBD1 (6 bases). Germline V gives CDR1 PRHDT, CDR2 FYEKMQ (reference sequence). The V and J ends lost 6 bases and 8 bases respectively, with 19 bases between them. This CDR3 has 14 amino acids. CDR3 coding DNA: TGTGCCAGCAGATATACCACCTCAGGGGAGGGCTACACCTTC. It yields the protein CASRYTTSGEGYTF.

This clone was picked up one time. The rearrangement links TRBV30 to TRBJ2-7, with 9 bases fitting TRBD1. Trimming removed 2 bases from V and 3 bases from J; junction bases left unmatched: 2. Germline loops: CDR1 GTSNPN, CDR2 SVGIG (reference sequence). CDR3 length: 13 amino acids. CDR3 protein: CAWSLGQGYEQYF. CDR3 nucleotide sequence: TGTGCCTGGAGTTTGGGACAGGGCTACGAGCAGTACTTC. Full variable domain (missing parts from reference TRBV30 and TRBJ2-7): SQTIHQWPATLVQPVGSPLSLECTVEGTSNPNLYWYRQAAGRGLQLLFYSVGIGQISSEVPQNLSASRPQDRQFILSSKKLLLSDSGFYLCAWSLGQGYEQYFGPGTRLTVT.

The J gene is TRBJ1-4, the V gene TRBV7-2, with 8 bases that match TRBD1. Germline CDR1 and CDR2: SGHTA and FQGNSA. The CDR3 is 15 residues long. With 5 bases clipped from V and 6 bases from J, the junction kept 8 bases outside the gene matches. The CDR3, as DNA: TGTGCCAGCAGCGTTACAGGGGGATTGTATGAAAAACTGTTTTTT. Protein sequence: CASSVTGGLYEKLFF.

The chain combines TRBV2 with TRBJ1-2; D might be TRBD1 (5 bases). V dropped 6 bases and J dropped 5 bases, with 19 bases sitting between them. Germline V lookup: CDR1 SNHLY, CDR2 FYNNEI. The CDR3 is made up of 15 amino acids. Here the CDR3 DNA reads TGTGCCAGCAGCAGACTAACAGGAAGTGCATATGGCTACACCTTC. It yields the protein CASSRLTGSAYGYTF.

The J gene is TRBJ2-3, the V gene TRBV24-1; 7 nucleotides line up with TRBD2. CDR1 KGHDR and CDR2 SFDVKD come from the germline V gene. The CDR3 has 12 amino acids. J lost 2 bases, V lost 9 bases, and 1 base had no gene match. The CDR3 reads CATGDYTDTQYF. Written as DNA, the CDR3 is TGTGCCACCGGGGACTACACAGATACGCAGTATTTT.

The V and J genes are TRBV7-2 and TRBJ1-6, with no clear D. V was clipped by 2 bases and J by 8 bases, with 4 bases between them. The V gene's germline CDR1 is SGHTA and CDR2 FQGNSA. This CDR3 has 12 residues. In DNA form, the CDR3 reads TGTGCCAGCAGCTTATCATATTCACCCCTCCACTTT. This codes for CASSLSYSPLHF.

This chain uses TRBV5-3 with TRBJ2-5, with D unresolved. TRBV5-3 is an ORF for which the function is uncertain. Trimming shortened V by 0 bases and J by 2 bases, and 8 bases separated the two germline ends. The CDR3 covers 14 residues. CDR3 in DNA: TGTGCCAGAAGCTTGGGTGTTGATCAAGAGACCCAGTACTTC. Translation: CARSLGVDQETQYF.

The genes are TRBV5-6 and TRBJ1-2, with TRBD1 matching over 7 bases. This CDR3 is built from 16 residues. J was trimmed by 7 bases and V by 4 bases; bases with no gene match: 16. CDR1 and CDR2 (germline): SGHDT, YYEEEE. CDR3 loop: CASSTDQGDWSSGYTF. In DNA form, the CDR3 reads TGTGCCAGCAGCACGGACCAGGGGGACTGGTCGAGTGGCTACACCTTC.

The chain carries TRBV29-1 and TRBJ2-1, with D perhaps matching TRBD2 (6 bases). The CDR3 totals 14 residues. V was pared by 7 bases and J by 5 bases, with 18 bases between. Germline CDR1 and CDR2: SQVTM and ANQGSEA. CDR3 DNA sequence: TGCAGCGGCACGGGAGCGGGTCCCAACAATGAGCAGTTCTTC. This codes for CSGTGAGPNNEQFF.

In this sample, this clone is medium-sized. This chain connects TRBV11-2 to TRBJ2-1, with 7 bases that match TRBD2. Germline V gene sequence: CDR1 SGHAT, CDR2 FQNNGV. V lost 0 bases to trimming and J lost 15 bases; unmatched junction nucleotides: 11. The CDR3 is made up of 14 amino acids. The CDR3 nucleotides are TGTGCCAGCAGCTTAGAATACGCGGGGGATGGTGGGTTCTTC. This gives the protein CASSLEYAGDGGFF.